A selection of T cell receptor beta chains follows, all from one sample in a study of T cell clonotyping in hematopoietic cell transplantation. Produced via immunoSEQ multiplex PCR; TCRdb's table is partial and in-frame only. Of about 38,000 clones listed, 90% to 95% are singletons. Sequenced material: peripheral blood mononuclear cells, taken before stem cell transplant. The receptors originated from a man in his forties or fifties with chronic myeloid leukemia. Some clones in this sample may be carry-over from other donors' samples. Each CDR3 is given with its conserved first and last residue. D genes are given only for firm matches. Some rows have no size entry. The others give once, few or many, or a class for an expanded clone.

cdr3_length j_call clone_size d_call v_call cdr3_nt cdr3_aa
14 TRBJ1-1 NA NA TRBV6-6 TGTGCCAGCATACCAAAAGGGGGGAACACTGAAGCTTTCTTT CASIPKGGNTEAFF
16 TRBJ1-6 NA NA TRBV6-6 TGTGCCAGCAGTTACGACGGAAGCCCAGGGAATTCACCCCTCCACTTT CASSYDGSPGNSPLHF
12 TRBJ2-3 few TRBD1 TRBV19 TGTGCCAGCAGGGGGCTGGGAGATACGCAGTATTTT CASRGLGDTQYF
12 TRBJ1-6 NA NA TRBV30 TGTGCCTGGGACTACCGCTATTCACCCCTCCACTTT CAWDYRYSPLHF
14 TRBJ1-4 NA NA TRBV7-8 TGTGCCAGCAGCTTGGGGAGGTTTAATGAAAAACTGTTTTTT CASSLGRFNEKLFF
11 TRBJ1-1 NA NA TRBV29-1 TGCAGCACTTGGGAAGGGGAAGGAGCTTTCTTT CSTWEGEGAFF
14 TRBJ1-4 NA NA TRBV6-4 TGTGCCAGCAGTGCAGAGGCAACTAATGAAAAACTGTTTTTT CASSAEATNEKLFF
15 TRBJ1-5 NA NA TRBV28 TGTGCCAGCAGTTTTGACGGTGGGGGCAATCAGCCCCAGCATTTT CASSFDGGGNQPQHF
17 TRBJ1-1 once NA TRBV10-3 TGTGCCATCAGTGAGTCCTCGGGCGGGAGGGGGAACACTGAAGCTTTCTTT CAISESSGGRGNTEAFF
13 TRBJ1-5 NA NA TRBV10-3 TGTGCCATCAGTGAGACGTTAAATCAGCCCCAGCATTTT CAISETLNQPQHF
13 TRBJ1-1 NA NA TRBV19 TGTGCCAGTACGATGGGCCGGACGGCTGAAGCTTTCTTT CASTMGRTAEAFF
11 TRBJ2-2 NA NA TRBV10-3 TGTGCCGTCTTGAACACCGGGGAGCTGTTTTTT CAVLNTGELFF
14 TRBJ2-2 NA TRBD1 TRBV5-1 TGCGCCAGCGCCCCCGGGACAGGGGCCGGGGAGCTGTTTTTT CASAPGTGAGELFF
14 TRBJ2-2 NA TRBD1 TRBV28 TGTGCCAGCAGTCTCTCAGGGGGAACCGGGGAGCTGTTTTTT CASSLSGGTGELFF
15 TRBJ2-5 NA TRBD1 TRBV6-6 TGTGCCAGCAGCCCGACGAGGACAGGGGGTGAGACCCAGTACTTC CASSPTRTGGETQYF
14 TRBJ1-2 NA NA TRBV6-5 TGTGCCAGCAGTCCCTTTAGTACTAACTATGGCTACACCTTC CASSPFSTNYGYTF
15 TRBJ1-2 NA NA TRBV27 TGTGCCAGCAGTACTCGACAGGACCCGCTTGCTGGCTACACCTTC CASSTRQDPLAGYTF
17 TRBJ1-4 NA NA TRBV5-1 TGCGCCAGCAGCTTGGGTCAGGGGAGGGCAACTAATGAAAAACTGTTTTTT CASSLGQGRATNEKLFF
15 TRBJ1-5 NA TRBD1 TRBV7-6 TGTGCCAGCAGCTCCACAGGGGATAGCAATCAGCCCCAGCATTTT CASSSTGDSNQPQHF
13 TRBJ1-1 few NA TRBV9 TGTGCCAGCAGCGTAGCATGGAACACTGAAGCTTTCTTT CASSVAWNTEAFF
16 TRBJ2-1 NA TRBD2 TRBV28 TGTGCCAGCACCTCGAGCGGGGGGTCGGTCTACAATGAGCAGTTCTTC CASTSSGGSVYNEQFF
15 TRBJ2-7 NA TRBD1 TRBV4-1 TGCGCCAGCAGCTTAAAAACAGGGGTACCCTACGAGCAGTACTTC CASSLKTGVPYEQYF
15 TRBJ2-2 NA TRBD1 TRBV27 TGTGCCAGCAGTTCCCTGACAGGGATGAGGGGGGAGCTGTTTTTT CASSSLTGMRGELFF
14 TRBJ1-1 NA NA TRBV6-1 TGTGCCAGCAGCGAGACATGGGGATCCACTGAAGCTTTCTTT CASSETWGSTEAFF
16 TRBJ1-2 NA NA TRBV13 TGTGCCAGCAGCCTGCGAGGGACCGCTACTAACTATGGCTACACCTTC CASSLRGTATNYGYTF
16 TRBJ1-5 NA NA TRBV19 TGTGCCAGTACCACAGGATATCAACGGGGCAATCAGCCCCAGCATTTT CASTTGYQRGNQPQHF
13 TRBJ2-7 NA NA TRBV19 TGTGCCAGTAGTATAGGGCTCTCCTACGAGCAGTACTTC CASSIGLSYEQYF
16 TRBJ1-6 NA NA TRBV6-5 TGTGCCAGCAGTTCCTACAGGGTAACGAGGGATTCACCCCTCCACTTT CASSSYRVTRDSPLHF
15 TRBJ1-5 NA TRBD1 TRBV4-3 TGCGCCAGCAGCCAAGATGAGGACAGGAGTCAGCCCCAGCATTTT CASSQDEDRSQPQHF
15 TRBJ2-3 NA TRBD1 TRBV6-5 TGTGCCAGCAGCCTCCGGGACAGGGTTGCAGATACGCAGTATTTT CASSLRDRVADTQYF
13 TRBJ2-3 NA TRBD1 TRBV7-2 TGTGCCAGCAGGCAGGGGGCAGGAGATACGCAGTATTTT CASRQGAGDTQYF
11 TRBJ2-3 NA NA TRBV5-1 TGCGCCAGCAGCTCCACAGATACGCAGTATTTT CASSSTDTQYF
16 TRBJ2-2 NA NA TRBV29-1 TGCAGCGTTGAATTGGAGACAGACCCGAACACCGGGGAGCTGTTTTTT CSVELETDPNTGELFF
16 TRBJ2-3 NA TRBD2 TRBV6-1 TGTGCCAGCAGTGAATTCGGCCGGGGGGGGACAGATACGCAGTATTTT CASSEFGRGGTDTQYF
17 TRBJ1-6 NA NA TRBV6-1 TGTGCCAGCAGTGAGAACGTACTAAGCTCCTATAATTCACCCCTCCACTTT CASSENVLSSYNSPLHF
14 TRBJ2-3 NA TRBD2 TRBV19 TGTGCCAGTAGTATCCAGCGGGGGGAAGATACGCAGTATTTT CASSIQRGEDTQYF
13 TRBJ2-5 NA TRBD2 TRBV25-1 TGTGCCAGCGCCCCGGGCGGGAGGGAGACCCAGTACTTC CASAPGGRETQYF
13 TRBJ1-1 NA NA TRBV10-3 TGTGCCATCAGTGAGTCGGAGGCCACTGAAGCTTTCTTT CAISESEATEAFF
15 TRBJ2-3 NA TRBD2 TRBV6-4 TGTGCCAGCAGTGACAGCGGGGCGAGCACAGATACGCAGTATTTT CASSDSGASTDTQYF
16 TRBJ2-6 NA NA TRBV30 TGTGCCTGGAGGAAATCTATTTACTCTGGGGCCAACGTCCTGACTTTC CAWRKSIYSGANVLTF
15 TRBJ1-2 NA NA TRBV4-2 TGTGCCAGCAGCCAAGTCGACGCAAATTACTATGGCTACACCTTC CASSQVDANYYGYTF
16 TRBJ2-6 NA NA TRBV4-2 TGTGCCAGCAGCCAAGTTGCGTTTCGTGGGGCCAACGTCCTGACTTTC CASSQVAFRGANVLTF
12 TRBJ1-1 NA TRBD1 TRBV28 TGTGCCAGCCGACAGGGGGACACTGAAGCTTTCTTT CASRQGDTEAFF
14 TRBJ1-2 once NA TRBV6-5 TGTGCCAGCAGTTACTCACAGGTCTCCGTGGGCTACACCTTC CASSYSQVSVGYTF
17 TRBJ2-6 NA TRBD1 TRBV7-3 TGTGCCAGCAGCTTAATGGGACAGGGGTCTGGGGCCAACGTCCTGACTTTC CASSLMGQGSGANVLTF
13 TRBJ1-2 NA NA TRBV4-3 TGCGCCAGCAGAGGTAGGGACCACTATGGCTACACCTTC CASRGRDHYGYTF
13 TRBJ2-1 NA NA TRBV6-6 TGTGCCAGCAGTTACCCCAGGGAGAGTGAGCAGTTCTTC CASSYPRESEQFF
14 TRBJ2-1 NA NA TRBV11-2 TGTGCCAGCAGCTTAGTTGACAGGAACAATGAGCAGTTCTTC CASSLVDRNNEQFF